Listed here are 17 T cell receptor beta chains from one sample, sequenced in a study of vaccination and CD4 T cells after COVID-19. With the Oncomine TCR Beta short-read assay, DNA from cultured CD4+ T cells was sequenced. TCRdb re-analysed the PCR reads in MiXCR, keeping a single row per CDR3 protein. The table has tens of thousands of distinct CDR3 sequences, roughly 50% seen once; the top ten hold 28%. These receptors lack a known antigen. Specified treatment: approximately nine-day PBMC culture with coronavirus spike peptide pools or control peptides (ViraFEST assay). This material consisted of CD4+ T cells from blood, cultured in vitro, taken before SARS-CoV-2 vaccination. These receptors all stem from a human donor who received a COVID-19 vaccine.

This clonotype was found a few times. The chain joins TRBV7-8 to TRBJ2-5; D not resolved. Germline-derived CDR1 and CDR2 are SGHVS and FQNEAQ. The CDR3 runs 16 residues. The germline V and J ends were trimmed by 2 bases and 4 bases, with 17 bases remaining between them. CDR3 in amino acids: CASSLPAVGWGETQYF. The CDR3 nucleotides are TGTGCCAGCAGCTTACCCGCAGTAGGGTGGGGAGAGACCCAGTACTTC.

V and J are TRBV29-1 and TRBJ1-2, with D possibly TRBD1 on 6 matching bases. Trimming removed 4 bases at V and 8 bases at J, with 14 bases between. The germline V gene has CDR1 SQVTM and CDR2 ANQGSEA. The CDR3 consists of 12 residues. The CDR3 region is CSVGDVGGGYTF. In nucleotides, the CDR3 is TGCAGCGTTGGGGACGTTGGGGGCGGCTACACCTTC.

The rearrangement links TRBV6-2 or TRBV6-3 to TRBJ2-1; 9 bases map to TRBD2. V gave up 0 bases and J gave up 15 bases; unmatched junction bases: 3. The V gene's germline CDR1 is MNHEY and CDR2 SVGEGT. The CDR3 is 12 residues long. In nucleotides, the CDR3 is TGTGCCAGCAGTTACTCGCGGGGGGGGGGGTTCTTC. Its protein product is CASSYSRGGGFF.

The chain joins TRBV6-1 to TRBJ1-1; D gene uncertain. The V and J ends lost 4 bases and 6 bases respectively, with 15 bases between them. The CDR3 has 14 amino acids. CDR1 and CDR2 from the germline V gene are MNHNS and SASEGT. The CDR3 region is CASSGSYGASEAFF. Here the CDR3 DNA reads TGTGCCAGCAGTGGTAGTTACGGAGCCTCTGAAGCTTTCTTT.

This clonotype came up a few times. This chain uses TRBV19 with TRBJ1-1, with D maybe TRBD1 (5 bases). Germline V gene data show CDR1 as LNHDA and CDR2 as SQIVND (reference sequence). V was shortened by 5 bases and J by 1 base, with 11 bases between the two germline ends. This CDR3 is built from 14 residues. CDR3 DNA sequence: TGTGCCAGTAGTCGGGGGAGGGGGAACACTGAAGCTTTCTTT. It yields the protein CASSRGRGNTEAFF.

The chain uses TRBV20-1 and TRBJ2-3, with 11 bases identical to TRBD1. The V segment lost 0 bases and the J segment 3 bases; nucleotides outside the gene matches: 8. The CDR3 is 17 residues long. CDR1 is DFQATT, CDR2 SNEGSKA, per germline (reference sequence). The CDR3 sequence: CSARELRTGGRTDTQYF. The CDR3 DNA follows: TGCAGTGCTAGAGAGCTCCGGACAGGGGGCAGGACAGATACGCAGTATTTT.

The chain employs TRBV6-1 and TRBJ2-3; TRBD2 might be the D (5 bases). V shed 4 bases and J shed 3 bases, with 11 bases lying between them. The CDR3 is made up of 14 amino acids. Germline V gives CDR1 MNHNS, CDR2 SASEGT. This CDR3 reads CASSAAGLTDTQYF. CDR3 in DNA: TGTGCCAGCAGTGCGGCGGGTCTTACAGATACGCAGTATTTT.

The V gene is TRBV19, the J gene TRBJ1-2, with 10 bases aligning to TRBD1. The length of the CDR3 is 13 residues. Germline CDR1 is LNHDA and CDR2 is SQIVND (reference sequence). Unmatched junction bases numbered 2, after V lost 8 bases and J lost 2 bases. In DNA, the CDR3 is TGTGCCAGTCGGACAGGGGGAAACTATGGCTACACCTTC. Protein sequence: CASRTGGNYGYTF.

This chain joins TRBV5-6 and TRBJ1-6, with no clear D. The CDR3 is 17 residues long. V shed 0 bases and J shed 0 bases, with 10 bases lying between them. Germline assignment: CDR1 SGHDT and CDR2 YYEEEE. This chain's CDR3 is CASSLVMAGSYNSPLHF. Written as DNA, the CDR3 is TGTGCCAGCAGCTTGGTCATGGCCGGCTCCTATAATTCACCCCTCCACTTT.

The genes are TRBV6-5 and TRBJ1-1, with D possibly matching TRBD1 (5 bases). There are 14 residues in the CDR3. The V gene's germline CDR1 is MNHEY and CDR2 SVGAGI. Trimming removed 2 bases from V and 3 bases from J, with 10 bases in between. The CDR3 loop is CASSYGGGDTEAFF. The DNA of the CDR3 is TGTGCCAGCAGTTACGGGGGGGGGGACACTGAAGCTTTCTTT.

The CDR3 region is CASSYLSSSGTDTQYF. The CDR3 DNA follows: TGTGCCAGCAGTTACTTGTCTAGCTCTGGCACAGATACGCAGTATTTT. The chain recombines TRBV6-5 with TRBJ2-3; tentatively, D is TRBD2 (5 bases). V was pared by 1 base and J by 1 base, with 12 bases between. Looked up from germline, CDR1 is MNHEY and CDR2 is SVGAGI. The CDR3 is 16 residues long.

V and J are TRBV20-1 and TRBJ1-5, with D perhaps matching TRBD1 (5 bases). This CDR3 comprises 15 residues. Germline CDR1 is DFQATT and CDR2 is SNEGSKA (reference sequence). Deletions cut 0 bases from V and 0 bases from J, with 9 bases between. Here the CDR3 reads CSARDGGYSNQPQHF. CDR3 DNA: TGCAGTGCTAGAGATGGGGGGTATAGCAATCAGCCCCAGCATTTT.

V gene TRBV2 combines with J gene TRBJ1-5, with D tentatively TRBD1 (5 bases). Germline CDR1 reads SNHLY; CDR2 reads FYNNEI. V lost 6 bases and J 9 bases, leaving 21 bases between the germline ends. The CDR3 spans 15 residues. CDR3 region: CASRPMGTTLGPQHF. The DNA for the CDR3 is TGTGCCAGCAGACCCATGGGGACGACGCTGGGGCCCCAGCATTTT.

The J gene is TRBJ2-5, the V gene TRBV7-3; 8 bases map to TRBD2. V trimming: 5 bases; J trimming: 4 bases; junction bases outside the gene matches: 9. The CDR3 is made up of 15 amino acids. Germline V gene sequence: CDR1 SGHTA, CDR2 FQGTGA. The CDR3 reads CASSPLGGGRETQYF. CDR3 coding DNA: TGTGCCAGCAGCCCCCTCGGGGGGGGACGAGAGACCCAGTACTTC.

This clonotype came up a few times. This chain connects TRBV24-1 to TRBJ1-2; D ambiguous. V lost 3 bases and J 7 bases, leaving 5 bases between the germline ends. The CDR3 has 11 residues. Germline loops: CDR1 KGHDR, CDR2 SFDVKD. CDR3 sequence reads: CATSDRVGYTF. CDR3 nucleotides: TGTGCCACCAGTGATCGGGTTGGCTACACCTTC.

CDR3 region: CASSLAQETQYF. CDR3 nucleotide sequence: TGTGCCAGCAGCTTAGCCCAAGAGACCCAGTACTTC. The genes are TRBV7-6 and TRBJ2-5; D is undetermined. The CDR3 is 12 residues long. V lost 0 bases to trimming and J lost 1 base, with 0 bases between them. Germline V gene data show CDR1 as SGHVS and CDR2 as FNYEAQ.

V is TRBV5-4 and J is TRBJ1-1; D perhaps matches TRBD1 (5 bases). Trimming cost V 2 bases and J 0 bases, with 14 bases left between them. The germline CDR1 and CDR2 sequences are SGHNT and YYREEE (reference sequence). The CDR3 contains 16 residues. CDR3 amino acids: CASSLNRQNMNTEAFF. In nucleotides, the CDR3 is TGTGCCAGCAGCTTAAACAGACAGAATATGAACACTGAAGCTTTCTTT.